One and the same sample provided the 13 T cell receptor beta chains below, sequenced in a study of cytomegalovirus exposure and HLA in healthy donors. 13 Jbeta primers and 60 Vbeta primers were used for the PCR. Libraries were prepared by immunoSEQ multiplex PCR; TCRdb keeps only in-frame clonotypes and omits some of them. Found here are tens of thousands of clones; the top ten clones hold around 4%. Sequencing was done on a sample of PBMCs. The receptors were sampled from a male donor in good health and CMV-seronegative.

Concerning this clone itself: Relative to the germline gene, one junction end is altered; a read error may explain this. The rearrangement links TRBV14 to TRBJ1-3; 9 bases match TRBD1. The CDR3 runs to 15 residues. Germline CDR1 and CDR2: SGHDN and FVKESK. The CDR3 reads CASSQVLGQGNNIYF. The CDR3 bases are TGTGCCAGCAGCCAAGTATTGGGACAGGGAAACAACATATATTTT. The complete variable domain, with remaining parts taken from reference TRBV14 and TRBJ1-3, reads EAGVTQFPSHSVIEKGQTVTLRCDPISGHDNLYWYRRVMGKEIKFLLHFVKESKQDESGMPNNRFLAERTGGTYSTLKVQPAELEDSGVYFCASSQVLGQGNNIYFGEGSWLTVV.

On this clone itself: Other nucleotide sequences in the sample specify the same CDR3. CDR3 loop: CASSQRRQGDNEQFF. The CDR3 nucleotides are TGTGCCAGCAGCCAAAGGAGACAGGGGGACAATGAGCAGTTCTTC. The J gene is TRBJ2-1, the V gene TRBV4-2; 9 bases line up with TRBD1. The germline V gene has CDR1 LGHNA and CDR2 YNFKEQ. The J segment lost 5 bases and the V segment lost 2 bases, leaving 4 bases of the junction unmatched. This CDR3 spans 15 amino acids.

The chain recombines TRBV6-5 with TRBJ2-2; D unresolved. The germline V gene has CDR1 MNHEY and CDR2 SVGAGI. CDR3 size: 12 residues. V was shortened by 6 bases and J by 5 bases, with 7 bases between the two germline ends. For the CDR3, the DNA is TGTGCCAGCAGGACATTGACCGGGGAGCTGTTTTTT. Protein: CASRTLTGELFF.

The rearrangement links TRBV4-2 to TRBJ2-5, with TRBD1 matching over 7 bases. The closer fit of TRBJ2-7 to the DNA end suggests the J call may be wrong. The CDR3 sequence is 15 residues long. Germline loops: CDR1 LGHNA, CDR2 YNFKEQ. The CDR3 is CASSLSTGQPYEQYF. The CDR3 nucleotides are TGTGCCAGCAGCCTCTCTACGGGACAGCCCTACGAGCAGTACTTC.

The chain carries TRBV6-1 and TRBJ1-4; 8 bases line up with TRBD1. CDR1 is MNHNS, CDR2 SASEGT, per germline. J was trimmed by 7 bases and V by 6 bases; bases with no gene match: 7. The CDR3 runs to 14 residues. CDR3 sequence (DNA): TGTGCCAGCAGGGCGGGACAGGCGCCTGAAAAACTGTTTTTT. This translates into CASRAGQAPEKLFF.

This chain links TRBV18 with TRBJ2-3; 10 bases are a match to TRBD2. Germline trimming cut 1 base from V and 4 bases from J; bases unmatched to any gene: 5. The CDR3 is 16 amino acids. Germline V lookup: CDR1 KGHSH, CDR2 LQKENI. The CDR3 DNA reads as TGTGCCAGCTCACCACTAGCGGGAGGATCGGCAGATACGCAGTATTTT. Translation gives CASSPLAGGSADTQYF.

The chain joins TRBV7-9 to TRBJ2-3; TRBD2 matches at 8 bases. The V segment lost 5 bases and the J segment 6 bases; nucleotides outside the gene matches: 16. CDR3 length: 17 residues. Per germline, CDR1 SEHNR and CDR2 FQNEAQ (reference sequence). For the CDR3, the DNA is TGTGCCAGCAGCAAAACACGGGGGGGTCCATTCTGGGATACGCAGTATTTT. It specifies CASSKTRGGPFWDTQYF.

The rearrangement links TRBV28 to TRBJ1-4; 9 bases line up with TRBD1. CDR3 size: 15 residues. Per the germline V gene, CDR1 is MDHEN and CDR2 is SYDVKM. Trimming cost V 4 bases and J 5 bases; bases outside gene matches: 5. Here the CDR3 reads CASSSMDRGNEKLFF. For the CDR3, the DNA is TGTGCCAGCAGTTCCATGGACAGGGGAAATGAAAAACTGTTTTTT.

The chain joins TRBV2 to TRBJ2-7; 9 bases are shared with TRBD1. The length of the CDR3 is 13 residues. Trimming cost V 6 bases and J 2 bases; bases outside gene matches: 2. Per germline, CDR1 SNHLY and CDR2 FYNNEI. CDR3 bases: TGTGCCAGCAGGGGGACAGGGCCCTACGAGCAGTACTTC. Translated, it gives CASRGTGPYEQYF. Based on the CDR3 plus reference TRBV2 and TRBJ2-7, the full variable domain is EPEVTQTPSHQVTQMGQEVILRCVPISNHLYFYWYRQILGQKVEFLVSFYNNEISEKSEIFDDQFSVERPDGSNFTLKIRSTKLEDSAMYFCASRGTGPYEQYFGPGTRLTVT.

This chain connects TRBV4-3 to TRBJ1-1; 9 positions match TRBD1. Germline V gives CDR1 LGHNA, CDR2 YSLEER. This CDR3 contains 16 residues. V lost 4 bases and J lost 1; bases outside the gene matches: 7. The CDR3 loop reads CASSPGQGLRNTEAFF. CDR3 sequence (DNA): TGCGCCAGCAGCCCGGGACAGGGATTGAGGAACACTGAAGCTTTCTTT.

The chain links TRBV6-5 to TRBJ2-4, with D possibly TRBD2 on 5 matching bases. The length of the CDR3 is 13 residues. Germline V lookup: CDR1 MNHEY, CDR2 SVGAGI. Between the trimmed V and J ends, which lost 10 bases and 5 bases, there was a span of 15 bases. CDR3 protein: CAINGGGENIQYF. CDR3 bases: TGTGCCATAAACGGAGGCGGAGAAAACATTCAGTACTTC.

V is TRBV6-1 and J is TRBJ2-7; 8 nucleotides agree with TRBD1. Per the germline V gene, CDR1 is MNHNS and CDR2 is SASEGT. This CDR3 comprises 16 residues. The ends lost 4 bases at V and 2 bases at J; junction bases unmatched: 10. The CDR3 spells CASSARGQGFAYEQYF. The CDR3 DNA reads TGTGCCAGCAGTGCAAGAGGACAGGGCTTCGCCTACGAGCAGTACTTC.

The chain recombines TRBV19 with TRBJ2-3, with 13 bases fitting TRBD2. Germline-derived CDR1 and CDR2 are LNHDA and SQIVND (reference sequence). This CDR3 spans 17 amino acids. Trimming took 5 bases from V and 3 from J; bases not matched to a gene: 8. The CDR3 nucleotides are TGTGCCAGTAGTGGAGGACCGACTAGCGGGGGGACAGATACGCAGTATTTT. Protein: CASSGGPTSGGTDTQYF.